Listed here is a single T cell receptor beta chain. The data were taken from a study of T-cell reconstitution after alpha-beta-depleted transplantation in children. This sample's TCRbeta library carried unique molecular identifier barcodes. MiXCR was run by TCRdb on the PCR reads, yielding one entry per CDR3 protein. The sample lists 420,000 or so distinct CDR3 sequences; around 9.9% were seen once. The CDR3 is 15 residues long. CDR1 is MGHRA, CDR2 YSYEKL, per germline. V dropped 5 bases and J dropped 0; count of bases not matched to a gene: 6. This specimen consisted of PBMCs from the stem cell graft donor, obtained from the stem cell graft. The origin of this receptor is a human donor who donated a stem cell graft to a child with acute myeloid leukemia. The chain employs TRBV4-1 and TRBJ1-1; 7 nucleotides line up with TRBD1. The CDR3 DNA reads TGCGCCAGCAGCGAAAGACAGGGCCTGAACACTGAAGCTTTCTTT. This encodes CASSERQGLNTEAFF.